One and the same sample provided the 10 T cell receptor beta chains below, sequenced in a study of molecular identifiers for immune sequencing clone quantification. TCRdb ran MiXCR on the PCR reads and lists one entry per CDR3 protein. The data contain under 800,000 distinct CDR3 sequences, roughly 23% of them singletons. Sequenced: naive CD8+ T cells from blood, with Jurkat cell RNA spiked in. Subset denoted: FACS-sorted CD8+CD4-CCR7+CD45RA+ naive T cells. All receptors come from a human donor in good health. Some libraries in this study had Jurkat cell RNA spiked in.

With regard to this clonotype: One base away lies a much larger clone, so this may be a sequencing read error. The gene calls are TRBV4-3 and TRBJ2-3; possibly TRBD2 for D (6 bases). The CDR3 extends over 18 amino acids. Germline values: CDR1 LGHNA, CDR2 YSLEER. The CDR3 sequence is CASSQDRSGWRGTDTRYF. In nucleotides, the CDR3 is TGCGCCAGCAGCCAAGATCGATCAGGGTGGAGGGGCACAGATACGCGGTATTTT.

This clonotype was counted ten times or more. The rearrangement joins TRBV29-1 to TRBJ2-7; D unresolved. The V and J ends lost 3 bases and 2 bases respectively, with 8 bases between them. Germline CDR1 and CDR2: SQVTM and ANQGSEA. This CDR3 has 12 amino acids. CDR3 nucleotides: TGCAGCGTTGAGGAGAATACCTACGAGCAGTACTTC. The encoded protein is CSVEENTYEQYF.

This clonotype was counted only a few times. The chain carries TRBV12-3 or TRBV12-4 and TRBJ2-7; D is possibly TRBD1 or TRBD2 (6 bases each). The V end lost 4 bases, the J end lost 6 bases, and 19 bases lay between the germline ends. CDR3 length equals 15 residues. CDR3 coding DNA: TGTGCCAGCAGTTCCGGATTCACGGGGGCTGGCGAGCAGTACTTC. Translated: CASSSGFTGAGEQYF.

With regard to this clonotype: One base away lies a much larger clone, so this may be a sequencing read error. The chain recombines TRBV5-1 with TRBJ1-3; 7 positions match TRBD1. CDR3 length equals 14 residues. CDR1 and CDR2 from the germline V gene are SGHRS and YFSETQ. Trimming removed 0 bases from V and 10 bases from J; junction bases left unmatched: 7. This CDR3 reads CASSLGDSDRTIYF. In nucleotides, the CDR3 is TGCGCCAGCAGCTTGGGGGACAGCGATCGAACCATATATTTT. The whole variable domain, remainder taken from reference TRBV5-1 and TRBJ1-3, is KAGVTQTPRYLIKTRGQQVTLSCSPISGHRSVSWYQQTPGQGLQFLFEYFSETQRNKGNFPGRFSGRQFSNSRSEMNVSTLELGDSALYLCASSLGDSDRTIYFGEGSWLTVV.

This chain uses TRBV13 with TRBJ2-1; possibly TRBD1 for D (5 bases). Trimming took off 8 bases at V and 7 bases at J, with 15 bases between the two ends. Germline loops: CDR1 PRHDT, CDR2 FYEKMQ (reference sequence). This CDR3 spans 13 amino acids. As DNA, the CDR3 is TGTGCCAGCGCTCAGGGTATGGGGAATGAGCAGTTCTTC. Amino acid sequence: CASAQGMGNEQFF.

This clonotype was seen many times. The CDR3 nucleotides are TGTGCCAGCAGCCAAGAAGGGTATTACAATGAGCAGTTCTTC. Residues: CASSQEGYYNEQFF. The chain combines TRBV14 with TRBJ2-1, with no clear D. Trimming took 0 bases from V and 4 from J, leaving 7 bases between them. Germline V lookup: CDR1 SGHDN, CDR2 FVKESK. The CDR3 consists of 14 residues.

Comments on this clonotype: The junction shows a germline mismatch at one end, possibly a read error. The chain is built from TRBV27 and TRBJ2-7, with TRBD2 matching 14 bases. The germline V gene encodes CDR1 MNHEY and CDR2 SMNVEV (reference sequence). The CDR3 consists of 14 residues. CDR3 nucleotide sequence: TGTGCCGGCAGTCCGGGACTAGCGGGAGTCGAGCAGTACTTC. As protein: CAGSPGLAGVEQYF.

The J gene is TRBJ1-1, the V gene TRBV11-2, with TRBD1 as a possible D gene (5 bases). Germline V gene lookup returns CDR1 SGHAT and CDR2 FQNNGV. There are 13 residues in the CDR3. With 1 base removed from V and 7 bases from J, the gap between germline ends came to 10 bases. In DNA form, the CDR3 reads TGTGCCAGCAGCTTAGGTGTGGGGCTTGAAGCTTTCTTT. This encodes CASSLGVGLEAFF.

This chain's CDR3 is CSAVDRAQLAGEEQYF. In DNA form, the CDR3 reads TGCAGTGCGGTCGACAGGGCCCAGCTAGCGGGAGAAGAGCAGTACTTC. This chain uses TRBV20-1 with TRBJ2-7, with 10 bases identical to TRBD2. CDR3 size: 16 residues. Germline-derived CDR1 and CDR2 are DFQATT and SNEGSKA (reference sequence). V lost 6 bases, J lost 7 bases, and 18 bases stayed unmatched.

This chain connects TRBV6-1 to TRBJ1-6; 8 nucleotides align to TRBD1. Germline CDR1 and CDR2: MNHNS and SASEGT. V was clipped by 1 base and J by 0 bases; unmatched bases: 5. The CDR3 runs to 18 residues. In nucleotides, the CDR3 is TGTGCCAGCAGTGAAGGGACAGGGAAAAACTCCTATAATTCACCCCTCCACTTT. Encoded protein: CASSEGTGKNSYNSPLHF.